These 15 T cell receptor beta chains share one sample of origin, sequenced in a study of PD-1 blockade in classical Hodgkin lymphoma. Every patient was affected by relapse after autologous stem cell transplantation, while exposure to brentuximab vedotin was not uniform. Sequenced by immunoSEQ multiplex PCR; TCRdb stores in-frame clones only, minus some. The sample carries some 24,000 clones, over 70% recorded once. The sequenced sample was peripheral blood mononuclear cells (PBMCs), obtained at baseline. The origin of the receptors is a human donor with classical Hodgkin lymphoma.

The rearrangement links TRBV10-1 to TRBJ1-2, with 7 bases lining up with TRBD1. Germline lookup yields CDR1 WNHNN and CDR2 SYGVQD (reference sequence). With V trimmed by 9 bases and J by 0 bases, 4 bases remained unmatched. This CDR3 is 13 amino acids long. CDR3 nucleotide sequence: TGCGCCAGTTACAGGGGCGCTAACTATGGCTACACCTTC. This sequence encodes CASYRGANYGYTF.

The chain uses TRBV19 and TRBJ2-6; the D is unclear. Germline values: CDR1 LNHDA, CDR2 SQIVND (reference sequence). V shed 5 bases and J shed 1 base, with 9 bases lying between them. This CDR3 has 15 amino acids. The CDR3 nucleotides are TGTGCCAGTAGTTTTTTAGGATCTGGGGCCAACGTCCTGACTTTC. Its translation is CASSFLGSGANVLTF.

J is TRBJ1-5 and V is TRBV19; 7 bases map to TRBD1. CDR1 LNHDA and CDR2 SQIVND come from the germline V gene (reference sequence). V lost 3 bases and J lost 4; bases outside the gene matches: 9. The CDR3 sequence is 16 residues long. The CDR3 bases are TGTGCCAGTAGTATCTCACGGGACAGTCTTAATCAGCCCCAGCATTTT. Protein product: CASSISRDSLNQPQHF.

Remarks on this clone: An end of the junction does not agree with germline; a read error may underlie this. The genes are TRBV5-4 and TRBJ1-6; 8 bases line up with TRBD1. Germline CDR1 is SGHNT and CDR2 is YYREEE (reference sequence). There are 15 residues in the CDR3. CDR3 residues: CASSQRQGTGSPLHF. The CDR3 region has the DNA TGCGCCAGCAGCCAACGACAGGGGACGGGCTCACCCCTCCACTTT. Full variable domain (rest looked up from reference TRBV5-4 and TRBJ1-6): ETGVTQSPTHLIKTRGQQVTLRCSSQSGHNTVSWYQQALGQGPQFIFQYYREEENGRGNFPPRFSGLQFPNYSSELNVNALELDDSALYLCASSQRQGTGSPLHFGNGTRLTVT.

The chain has TRBV27 and TRBJ1-6; 8 bases are shared with TRBD1. The V and J ends lost 3 bases and 4 bases, in that order; junction bases with no gene match: 2. Per the germline V gene, CDR1 is MNHEY and CDR2 is SMNVEV (reference sequence). The CDR3 covers 15 residues. The CDR3 reads CASSFRTGYNSPLHF. As DNA, the CDR3 is TGTGCCAGCAGTTTCCGGACAGGGTATAATTCACCCCTCCACTTT.

The chain links TRBV10-3 to TRBJ2-6; D is unclear. From germline, CDR1 is ENHRY and CDR2 SYGVKD. This CDR3 spans 15 amino acids. V was shortened by 6 bases and J by 2 bases, with 11 bases between the two germline ends. CDR3 nucleotide sequence: TGTGCCATCAGCCGGGTTTCGGCTGGGGCCAACGTCCTGACTTTC. The encoded protein is CAISRVSAGANVLTF.

V usage is TRBV2 and J usage is TRBJ1-2; D possibly corresponds to TRBD1 (6 bases). This CDR3 comprises 14 residues. The V end was cut by 1 base, the J end by 4 bases, with 10 bases between. Germline CDR1 reads SNHLY; CDR2 reads FYNNEI. The CDR3 protein is CASSEGRGPYGYTF. CDR3 nucleotides: TGTGCCAGCAGTGAAGGCAGGGGTCCCTATGGCTACACCTTC.

The chain has TRBV7-3 and TRBJ2-5, with D tentatively TRBD2 (6 bases). Germline loops: CDR1 SGHTA, CDR2 FQGTGA. Trimming removed 5 bases at V and 5 bases at J, with 15 bases between. The CDR3 totals 14 residues. This CDR3 is CASSPSGAGETQYF. CDR3 DNA sequence: TGTGCCAGCAGCCCGTCGGGTGCGGGGGAGACCCAGTACTTC.

This clone came up once. The rearrangement links TRBV6-1 to TRBJ1-6, with D uncertain. Looked up from germline, CDR1 is MNHNS and CDR2 is SASEGT. CDR3 size: 14 residues. V shed 5 bases and J shed 8 bases, with 13 bases lying between them. In nucleotides, the CDR3 is TGTGCCAGCAGTAGGAACTACGGGGATTCACCCCTCCACTTT. The encoded protein is CASSRNYGDSPLHF.

V gene TRBV7-9 combines with J gene TRBJ2-1; D remains ambiguous. Trimming took 2 bases from V and 4 from J, leaving 18 bases between them. Germline V lookup: CDR1 SEHNR, CDR2 FQNEAQ (reference sequence). The CDR3 runs 17 residues. The CDR3: CASSLLSGSPSYNEQFF. The CDR3 nucleotides are TGTGCCAGCAGCTTATTATCCGGGTCGCCGTCATACAATGAGCAGTTCTTC.

The chain links TRBV5-4 to TRBJ1-2; D perhaps matches TRBD1 (5 bases). CDR1 is SGHNT, CDR2 YYREEE, per germline (reference sequence). The CDR3 has 12 residues. Trimming removed 8 bases at V and 4 bases at J, with 12 bases between. CDR3 sequence: CASTQGSYGYTF. In DNA form, the CDR3 reads TGTGCCAGTACCCAGGGAAGCTATGGCTACACCTTC. Full variable domain (missing parts from reference TRBV5-4 and TRBJ1-2): ETGVTQSPTHLIKTRGQQVTLRCSSQSGHNTVSWYQQALGQGPQFIFQYYREEENGRGNFPPRFSGLQFPNYSSELNVNALELDDSALYLCASTQGSYGYTFGSGTRLTVV.

This chain links TRBV5-1 with TRBJ1-6, with D perhaps TRBD1 (5 bases). CDR1 and CDR2 from the germline V gene are SGHRS and YFSETQ. This CDR3 contains 16 residues. V was cut by 3 bases and J by 0 bases, with 10 bases left in between. The CDR3: CASSYAGNSYNSPLHF. The CDR3 DNA is TGCGCCAGCAGCTATGCAGGGAACTCCTATAATTCACCCCTCCACTTT.

This rearrangement joins TRBV5-1 to TRBJ2-6; D ambiguous. V was clipped by 0 bases and J by 0 bases, with 7 bases between them. The CDR3 loop spans 16 amino acids. Germline V gives CDR1 SGHRS, CDR2 YFSETQ. For the CDR3, the DNA is TGCGCCAGCAGCTTGGGCAGGTTCTCTGGGGCCAACGTCCTGACTTTC. Amino acids: CASSLGRFSGANVLTF.

This clone was counted a few times. The chain carries TRBV27 and TRBJ1-6; 9 positions match TRBD1. V shed 6 bases, J shed 5 bases, and the junction held 2 bases outside the gene matches. Germline V gene sequence: CDR1 MNHEY, CDR2 SMNVEV (reference sequence). The CDR3 is 14 amino acids. The chain's CDR3 is CASRGTGHNSPLHF. In DNA form, the CDR3 reads TGTGCCAGCAGGGGGACAGGGCATAATTCACCCCTCCACTTT.

This clone was picked up one time. The J gene is TRBJ1-2, the V gene TRBV18; a possible D gene is TRBD1 (6 bases). The V gene lost 3 bases and the J gene lost 7 bases, with 21 bases spanning the gap. The CDR3 totals 16 residues. Germline V gene data show CDR1 as KGHSH and CDR2 as LQKENI. The CDR3 loop is CASSPNQGQIGGGYTF. In nucleotides, the CDR3 is TGTGCCAGCTCACCGAACCAGGGGCAGATCGGCGGTGGCTACACCTTC.